This T cell receptor beta chain was retrieved from a study of T-cell reconstitution after alpha-beta-depleted transplantation in children (dated by TCRdb to 2016 to 2017). Describing the broader study: The study quantitatively tracked T-cell immune reconstitution after TCRalphabeta/CD19-depleted allogeneic hematopoietic cell transplantation in children using TCR repertoire profiling.

Libraries were prepared through PCR. Sequencing instrument: Illumina HiSeq 2500. TCR library preparation used molecular barcoding, with unique molecular identifiers applied to normalize quantification of the TCRbeta repertoire. In TCRdb, the public reads were trimmed at Q25 with fastp and aligned with MiXCR, with productive beta chains retained. CDR3 protein sequences are deduplicated, and each keeps its most common genes and DNA. This sample gives hundreds of thousands of distinct CDR3 sequences in total; 30% to 35% of them show up just once. 2% to 2.5% of the sample comes from the top ten. About this clonotype: The antigen it recognizes is unknown. Per-nucleotide qualities are absent, and no much larger clonotype sits a single base away.

CDR1 and CDR2 (DFQATT, SNEGSKA) derive from the germline V gene (reference sequence). Counted from cysteine to phenylalanine, this CDR3 has 11 amino acids. Only CDR3 DNA is held: 33 bases, read in frame from base 1. For this chain, trimming is 3 bases at the V end and 17 bases at the J end, and the number of junction bases without a gene match is 8. The TCR sequence derives from a human donor who donated a stem cell graft to a child with aplastic anemia. Sequenced material: PBMCs from the stem cell graft donor, taken from the stem cell graft. The sequence links TRBV20-1 to TRBJ1-4; 8 of the junction bases match TRBD1. The bases are TGCAGTGCTAGTAAGACAGGGGTGCCCTTTTTT. This encodes CSASKTGVPFF.